This TCR beta chain was recovered during a study of blood T cell repertoires in COVID-19. On the study more broadly: The analysed material was cDNA or gDNA that came from T cells, B-cell-depleted T cells, or PBMCs.

Original handling: For nucleated cells, counts were estimated from reference gene primer amplification. Sequencing used immunoSEQ multiplex PCR; TCRdb keeps in-frame clones, though not all of them. That table furnishes V, J and clone size, whereas the DNA furnished D and trimming. The sample carries approximately 180,000 clones, 80% to 90% recorded once. CDR3 length: 11 residues. Looked up from germline, CDR1 is SNHLY and CDR2 is FYNNEI. Trimming removed 4 bases from V and 4 bases from J, with 4 bases in between. The chain is built from TRBV2 and TRBJ2-5; the D is unclear. This sequence was found in a woman between 45 and 65 years old with acute or convalescent COVID-19. The source material was peripheral blood. CDR3 in amino acids: CASSARETQYF. For the CDR3, the DNA is TGTGCCAGCAGTGCTAGAGAGACCCAGTACTTC.